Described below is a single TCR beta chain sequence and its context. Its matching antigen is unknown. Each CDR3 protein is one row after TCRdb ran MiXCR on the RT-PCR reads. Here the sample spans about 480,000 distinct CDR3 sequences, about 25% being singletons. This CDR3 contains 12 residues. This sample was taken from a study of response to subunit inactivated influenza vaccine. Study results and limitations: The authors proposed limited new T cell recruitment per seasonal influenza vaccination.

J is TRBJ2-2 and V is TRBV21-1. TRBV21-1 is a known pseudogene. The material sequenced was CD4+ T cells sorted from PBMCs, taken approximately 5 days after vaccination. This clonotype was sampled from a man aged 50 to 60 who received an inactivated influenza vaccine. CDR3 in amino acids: CASSNITGELFF. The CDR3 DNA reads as TGTGCCAGCAGTAACATCACCGGGGAGCTGTTTTTT.